This record concerns one TCR beta chain sequence. The specificity of this receptor is unknown. The junction departs from the called germline gene at one end, perhaps through a read error. The data belong to a study of T cells in Graves' hyperthyroidism and ophthalmopathy (dated by TCRdb to between 2018 and 2021). Regarding the study in general: Peripheral blood was collected at initial diagnosis, before any treatment. The 85 to 100 discovery patients were randomly split 7:3 into training and test sets. Once sampling was done, hyperthyroidism patients were given methimazole at a starting dose of 30 mg daily, whereas ophthalmopathy patients were given high-dose intravenous methylprednisolone. To identify TCR V-J signatures that set the groups apart, the researchers used a discovery cohort of 100 or so patients, made up of under 45 with Graves' ophthalmopathy and about 60 with stable Graves' hyperthyroidism. The study also compared thyroid tissue and blood T-cell repertoires from about six Graves' hyperthyroidism patients. Prospective prediction of ophthalmopathy was tested in an independent validation cohort of about 19 hyperthyroidism patients and some 17 patients who later progressed to ophthalmopathy. According to the paper, TCR Vbeta CDR3 sequencing was carried out on about 140 peripheral blood samples, which came from 40 to 45 ophthalmopathy, about 75 hyperthyroidism and about 17 progressor patients.

Graves' hyperthyroidism was defined as stable when no progression to ophthalmopathy occurred over 18 months of follow-up. The hyperthyroidism patients were between 18 and 65 years old and newly diagnosed, with a disease duration of less than 2 months. Exclusion was applied to patients with uncontrolled infections, other autoimmune diseases, pregnancy or lactation. Diagnoses relied on clinical symptoms, serum thyroxine and TRAb, thyroid ultrasound and orbital computed tomography. PBMCs were separated from roughly 10 ml of fresh peripheral blood using Ficoll-Paque density gradient centrifugation. Total RNA was extracted using Trizol reagent, and RNA quality was assessed on an Agilent 2100 Bioanalyzer. Study-wide conclusions, independent of this receptor: Sample size was not statistically predetermined, and blinding of investigators to group allocation was not performed. In validation, the model predicted progression to ophthalmopathy with over 65% sensitivity and approximately 78% specificity, a median of 6.5 months before onset. In cross-validation, a model built on a 13 V-J signature told ophthalmopathy apart from stable hyperthyroidism with 85% to 90% sensitivity and roughly 81% specificity, and in testing the same model reached 80%/75%. Most expanded thyroid clonotypes (frequency above 0.001) were also detected in blood, a finding suggesting that blood repertoires may reflect thyroid immune responses.

The TCR beta CDR3 regions were amplified from the RNA transcripts. A first-round RT-PCR of the TCR CDR3 used the HTBI primer set with the Qiagen OneStep RT-PCR kit. Libraries were constructed in a second round of multiplex PCR, after which size selection and purification were carried out. Paired-end sequencing of the libraries was performed with 100 bp reads on an Illumina HiSeq2000. The authors processed their data as follows. SOAPnuke was used to process the raw data, throwing out any read that contained adapters or uncalled bases, had a mean Phred below 15, or lacked an exact constant-primer or identifier match. COPE v1.2.5 was used to merge the high-quality paired reads, and each unique nucleotide sequence was defined as a clonotype. Clonotypes were aligned to IMGT TRBV, TRBD and TRBJ reference segments using MiTCR v1.1. The analysis included only V-J combinations with a frequency above 0.0001, which together covered around 99% of the repertoires. The TCS score was defined as the ratio of F50 (clonal expansion) to E x V (chaos), calculated using BLOSUM62-based TCRdist between CDR3 peptides within each V-J. Welch's t-statistics and random forest reduced 514 V-J features to 10 to 15, which were used in a naive Bayes classifier (R e1071). In-frame beta chains were kept once TCRdb had trimmed the public reads at Q25 with fastp and called clones with MiXCR. Entries are consolidated by CDR3 protein sequence, retaining the most common genes and DNA. TCRdb, not the original authors, processed these V and J calls. The sample table shows over 200,000 distinct CDR3 sequences, and 15% to 20% are seen once. The top ten clones comprise approximately 40% of the sample.

This sequence originates from a man in his forties or fifties with Graves' hyperthyroidism. Sample: blood.

The CDR3 protein sequence reads: CAWGEVAGFLADSQYF. The sequenced DNA: TGTGCCTGGGGGGAGGTCGCGGGATTCCTCGCAGATTCGCAGTATTTT. Rearrangement joined TRBV30 to TRBJ2-3; a weak D assignment points to TRBD2 (6 bases agree). The CDR3 runs 16 amino acids, cysteine and phenylalanine included. Only CDR3 DNA remains: 48 bases, in frame from the first base. CDR1 is given as GTSNPN and CDR2 as SVGIG, both from the germline V gene (reference sequence).